Shown below are 20 T cell receptor beta chains from a single sample sequenced in a study of human T cells and chemical hapten exposure. Via MiXCR, TCRdb re-called the RACE reads, giving one row per CDR3 protein. The sample contains 50,000 or so distinct CDR3 sequences, 11% of which appear only once. The sample's time point: patch test 1, 2 weeks after DPC sensitization. Treatment in this sample: therapeutic diphenylcyclopropenone sensitization with weekly scalp DPC. Total RNA came from unfractionated whole blood. The source material was whole blood, sampled in connection with sensitization to the hapten diphenylcyclopropenone (DPC). These TCRs come from a middle-aged woman with alopecia areata. Some clones in this sample may be carry-over from other donors' samples.

This clonotype was found a few times. This chain connects TRBV7-2 to TRBJ2-1, with D perhaps TRBD1 or TRBD2 (6 bases each). V lost 0 bases and J 13 bases, leaving 16 bases between the germline ends. The CDR3 extends over 14 amino acids. CDR1 and CDR2 from the germline V gene are SGHTA and FQGNSA. CDR3 coding DNA: TGTGCCAGCAGCTTAGCCCGGCTAGGGGGGCACCAGTTCTTC. It specifies CASSLARLGGHQFF.

This clonotype was seen a handful of times. The chain combines TRBV5-1 with TRBJ2-2; perhaps TRBD2 as D (5 bases). Trimming left V 1 base short and J 5 bases short, with 12 bases between. The CDR3 totals 15 residues. Per the germline V gene, CDR1 is SGHRS and CDR2 is YFSETQ. The CDR3 region is CASSLLGGQTGELFF. CDR3 sequence (DNA): TGCGCCAGCAGCTTGCTCGGCGGGCAGACCGGGGAGCTGTTTTTT.

This clonotype was counted between two and nine times. This sequence joins TRBV29-1 and TRBJ2-5; 8 nucleotides match TRBD2. This CDR3 has 14 residues. Germline CDR1 and CDR2: SQVTM and ANQGSEA. Unmatched junction bases numbered 12, after V lost 3 bases and J lost 9 bases. CDR3 in amino acids: CSVDAPAGGRAQYF. CDR3 sequence (DNA): TGCAGCGTTGACGCCCCGGCGGGGGGAAGGGCCCAGTACTTC.

A few counts support this clonotype. V and J are TRBV6-1 and TRBJ1-1; 9 nucleotides align to TRBD1. This CDR3 has 15 residues. V dropped 6 bases and J dropped 4; count of bases not matched to a gene: 9. CDR1 is MNHNS, CDR2 SASEGT, per germline. The CDR3 DNA reads as TGTGCCAGCAGGGTTCTACAGGGGGCGACCACTGAAGCTTTCTTT. This encodes CASRVLQGATTEAFF.

This clonotype was seen many times. V gene TRBV28 combines with J gene TRBJ1-1; 7 nucleotides line up with TRBD1. CDR1 and CDR2 (germline): MDHEN, SYDVKM. V shed 2 bases, J shed 0 bases, and the junction held 3 bases outside the gene matches. The CDR3 consists of 15 residues. The CDR3 DNA sequence: TGTGCCAGCAGTTTAACGGACAGGATGAACACTGAAGCTTTCTTT. Encoded protein: CASSLTDRMNTEAFF.

V is TRBV20-1 and J is TRBJ2-1; 8 bases are a match to TRBD1. The V gene end was trimmed by 8 bases and the J gene end by 10 bases; junction bases not matched to a gene: 13. Per the germline V gene, CDR1 is DFQATT and CDR2 is SNEGSKA (reference sequence). CDR3 size: 13 residues. The CDR3 DNA sequence: TGCAGTACGAGGGCCCCAGGGGGCGGGGAGCAGTTCTTC. It specifies CSTRAPGGGEQFF.

This clonotype appeared a few times. J is TRBJ1-6 and V is TRBV9, with 7 bases lining up with TRBD1. The CDR3 runs 15 residues. Germline V gene sequence: CDR1 SGDLS, CDR2 YYNGEE. V dropped 3 bases and J dropped 5; count of bases not matched to a gene: 5. The CDR3 sequence is CASSGGTVHNSPLHF. In DNA form, the CDR3 reads TGTGCCAGCAGCGGGGGGACAGTACATAATTCACCCCTCCACTTT.

The rearrangement joins TRBV6-2 or TRBV6-3 to TRBJ2-7; D uncertain. CDR1 MNHEY and CDR2 SVGEGT come from the germline V gene. This CDR3 has 11 residues. V lost 2 bases, J lost 3 bases, and 2 bases lay in between. CDR3 coding DNA: TGTGCCAGCAGTTACATCTACGAGCAGTACTTC. It codes for CASSYIYEQYF.

The J gene is TRBJ2-3, the V gene TRBV20-1; D not resolved. CDR1 is DFQATT and CDR2 is SNEGSKA in the germline V gene (reference sequence). Trimming stripped 6 bases from V and 0 bases from J, with 16 bases between. This CDR3 has 15 amino acids. CDR3 DNA: TGCAGTGCCCCTACTCTGGGAACAAGCACAGATACGCAGTATTTT. Protein sequence: CSAPTLGTSTDTQYF.

The J gene is TRBJ2-2, the V gene TRBV7-6; TRBD1 matches 7 bases. The CDR3 is 17 residues long. V trimming: 0 bases; J trimming: 1 base; junction bases outside the gene matches: 5. Germline loops: CDR1 SGHVS, CDR2 FNYEAQ. This CDR3 is CASSLAPGQQNTGELFF. CDR3 nucleotides: TGTGCCAGCAGCTTAGCGCCGGGACAGCAGAACACCGGGGAGCTGTTTTTT.

This clonotype was counted a few times. The rearrangement uses TRBV7-2 and TRBJ2-5, with no clear D. Trimming pared 5 bases from V and 5 bases from J, leaving 9 bases between. The CDR3 consists of 12 residues. Germline CDR1 and CDR2: SGHTA and FQGNSA. As DNA, the CDR3 is TGTGCCAGCAGCCCCAATTCCGAGACCCAGTACTTC. Amino acids: CASSPNSETQYF.

There are many counts of this clonotype. The J gene is TRBJ2-7, the V gene TRBV28, with D unresolved. The CDR3 has 12 residues. Germline V gene sequence: CDR1 MDHEN, CDR2 SYDVKM. V lost 7 bases, J lost 3 bases, and 10 bases lay in between. CDR3 loop: CASNRAYYEQYF. The DNA of the CDR3 is TGTGCCAGCAACCGGGCCTACTACGAGCAGTACTTC.

V is TRBV5-1 and J is TRBJ1-4; no clear D gene. V gave up 0 bases and J gave up 0 bases, with 21 bases separating them. Germline CDR1 and CDR2: SGHRS and YFSETQ. CDR3 length: 20 amino acids. The CDR3: CASSLGLWFPEPATNEKLFF. The CDR3 DNA reads TGCGCCAGCAGCTTGGGACTCTGGTTTCCAGAACCTGCAACTAATGAAAAACTGTTTTTT. Full variable domain (remainder filled in from reference TRBV5-1 and TRBJ1-4): KAGVTQTPRYLIKTRGQQVTLSCSPISGHRSVSWYQQTPGQGLQFLFEYFSETQRNKGNFPGRFSGRQFSNSRSEMNVSTLELGDSALYLCASSLGLWFPEPATNEKLFFGSGTQLSVL.

There are a few counts of this clonotype. The chain combines TRBV6-4 with TRBJ1-2, with D unresolved. The germline V gene encodes CDR1 MRHNA and CDR2 SNTAGT. The CDR3 length is 14 residues. Trimming removed 6 bases from V and 7 bases from J, with 18 bases in between. The CDR3 nucleotides are TGTGCCAGCAGCGCTCGAGCAAACACCGGTGGCTACACCTTC. It codes for CASSARANTGGYTF.

The V and J genes are TRBV20-1 and TRBJ2-1; tentatively, D is TRBD2 (5 bases). This CDR3 is 12 amino acids long. Germline V gene sequence: CDR1 DFQATT, CDR2 SNEGSKA (reference sequence). Trimming removed 6 bases at V and 8 bases at J, with 14 bases between. The CDR3 reads CSATSRRDEQFF. In DNA, the CDR3 is TGCAGTGCCACGTCAAGGCGGGATGAGCAGTTCTTC.

The chain employs TRBV27 and TRBJ1-1; 9 bases map to TRBD1. CDR1 and CDR2 (germline): MNHEY, SMNVEV (reference sequence). Trimming cost V 4 bases and J 10 bases; bases outside gene matches: 10. The CDR3 sequence is 14 residues long. CDR3 amino acids: CASSSPTGGGRAFF. The CDR3 DNA reads TGTGCCAGCAGTTCCCCCACAGGGGGCGGGCGAGCTTTCTTT.

The rearrangement links TRBV7-2 to TRBJ2-3; D is possibly TRBD2 (5 bases). Looked up from germline, CDR1 is SGHTA and CDR2 is FQGNSA. The V end lost 2 bases, the J end lost 2 bases, and 8 bases lay between the germline ends. This CDR3 region has 14 residues. The CDR3: CASSLRGATDTQYF. CDR3 nucleotide sequence: TGTGCCAGCAGCTTACGGGGAGCCACAGATACGCAGTATTTT.

This clonotype was seen more than once but under ten times. This chain uses TRBV28 with TRBJ2-5; D gene unclear. With 7 bases removed from V and 3 bases from J, the gap between germline ends came to 18 bases. The germline V gene encodes CDR1 MDHEN and CDR2 SYDVKM. There are 15 residues in the CDR3. CDR3 DNA sequence: TGTGCCAGCATTGGGCAGAATCTATTAAAAGAGACCCAGTACTTC. It encodes CASIGQNLLKETQYF.

This chain connects TRBV4-1 to TRBJ2-1; tentatively, D is TRBD2 (7 bases). Germline loops: CDR1 MGHRA, CDR2 YSYEKL. The V and J ends lost 2 bases and 12 bases respectively, with 11 bases between them. This CDR3 contains 12 residues. This chain's CDR3 is CASSQWGGGQFF. In DNA form, the CDR3 reads TGCGCCAGCAGCCAATGGGGAGGGGGGCAGTTCTTC.

This clonotype has just a few counts. The chain employs TRBV18 and TRBJ1-3; no clear D gene. This CDR3 is built from 15 residues. In germline, CDR1 is KGHSH, CDR2 LQKENI. Trimming took 0 bases from V and 2 from J, leaving 8 bases between them. This CDR3 is CASSPPLVTGNTIYF. DNA for the CDR3: TGTGCCAGCTCACCACCCTTGGTAACTGGAAACACCATATATTTT.